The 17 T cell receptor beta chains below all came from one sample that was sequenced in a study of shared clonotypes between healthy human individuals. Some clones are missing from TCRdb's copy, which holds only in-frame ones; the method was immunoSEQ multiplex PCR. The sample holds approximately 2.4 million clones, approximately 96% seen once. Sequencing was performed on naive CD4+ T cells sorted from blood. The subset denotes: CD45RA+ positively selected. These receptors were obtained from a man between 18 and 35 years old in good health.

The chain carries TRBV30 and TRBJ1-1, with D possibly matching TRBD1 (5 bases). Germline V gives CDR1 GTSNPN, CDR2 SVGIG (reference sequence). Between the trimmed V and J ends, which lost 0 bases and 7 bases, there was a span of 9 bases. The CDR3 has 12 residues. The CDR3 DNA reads TGTGCCTGGAGTGTATTGAGGGGTGAAGCTTTCTTT. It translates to CAWSVLRGEAFF.

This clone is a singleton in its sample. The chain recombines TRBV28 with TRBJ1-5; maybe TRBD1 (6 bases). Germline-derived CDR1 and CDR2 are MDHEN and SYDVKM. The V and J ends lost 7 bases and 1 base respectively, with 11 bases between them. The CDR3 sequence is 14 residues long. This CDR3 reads CASNRGQSNQPQHF. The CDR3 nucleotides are TGTGCCAGCAACCGCGGACAGAGCAATCAGCCCCAGCATTTT.

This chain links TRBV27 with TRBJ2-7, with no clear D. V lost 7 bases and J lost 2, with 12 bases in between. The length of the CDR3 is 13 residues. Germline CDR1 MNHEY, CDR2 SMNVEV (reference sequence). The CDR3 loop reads CASMPREAYEQYF. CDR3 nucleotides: TGTGCCAGCATGCCACGCGAGGCCTACGAGCAGTACTTC.

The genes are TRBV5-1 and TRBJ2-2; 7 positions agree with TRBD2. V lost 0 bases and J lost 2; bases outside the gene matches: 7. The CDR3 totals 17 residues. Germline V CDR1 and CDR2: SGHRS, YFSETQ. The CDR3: CASSLAALAVNTGELFF. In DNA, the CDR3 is TGCGCCAGCAGCTTGGCCGCCCTAGCGGTTAACACCGGGGAGCTGTTTTTT.

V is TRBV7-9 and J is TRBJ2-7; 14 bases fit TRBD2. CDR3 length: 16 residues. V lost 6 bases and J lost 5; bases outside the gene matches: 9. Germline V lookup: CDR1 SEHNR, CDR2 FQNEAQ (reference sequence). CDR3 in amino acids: CASSSRTSGRPDEQYF. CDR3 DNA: TGTGCCAGCAGTTCCCGGACTAGCGGGAGGCCGGACGAGCAGTACTTC.

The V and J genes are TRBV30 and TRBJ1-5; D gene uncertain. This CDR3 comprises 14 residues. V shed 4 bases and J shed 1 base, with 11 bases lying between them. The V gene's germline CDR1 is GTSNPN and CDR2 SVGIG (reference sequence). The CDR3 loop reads CAWTKTMSNQPQHF. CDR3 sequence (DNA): TGTGCCTGGACTAAAACCATGAGCAATCAGCCCCAGCATTTT. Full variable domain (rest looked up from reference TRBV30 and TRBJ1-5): SQTIHQWPATLVQPVGSPLSLECTVEGTSNPNLYWYRQAAGRGLQLLFYSVGIGQISSEVPQNLSASRPQDRQFILSSKKLLLSDSGFYLCAWTKTMSNQPQHFGDGTRLSIL.

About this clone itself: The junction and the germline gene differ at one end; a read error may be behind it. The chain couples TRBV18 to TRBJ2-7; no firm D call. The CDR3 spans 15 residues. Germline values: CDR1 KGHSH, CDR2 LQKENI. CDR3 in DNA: TGTACCAGCTCACCACCTAACCCGAACCCGTACGAGCAGTACTTC. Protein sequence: CTSSPPNPNPYEQYF.

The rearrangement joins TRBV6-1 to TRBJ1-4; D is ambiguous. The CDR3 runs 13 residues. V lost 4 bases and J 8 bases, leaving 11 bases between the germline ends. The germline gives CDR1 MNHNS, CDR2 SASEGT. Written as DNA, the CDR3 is TGTGCCAGCAGTGTGGCCTCGAACGAAAAACTGTTTTTT. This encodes CASSVASNEKLFF.

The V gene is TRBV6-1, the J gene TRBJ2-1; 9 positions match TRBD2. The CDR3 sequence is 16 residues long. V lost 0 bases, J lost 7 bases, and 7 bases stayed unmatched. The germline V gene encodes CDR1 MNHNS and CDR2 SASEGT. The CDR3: CASSEAWGLASNEQFF. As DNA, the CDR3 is TGTGCCAGCAGTGAAGCGTGGGGACTAGCCAGTAATGAGCAGTTCTTC.

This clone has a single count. The CDR3 DNA is TGTGCCAGCAGCTTAGAGGGCCATTCGGGGAATGAGCAGTTCTTC. Its translation is CASSLEGHSGNEQFF. The chain is built from TRBV7-2 and TRBJ2-1; perhaps TRBD2 as D (5 bases). The germline V gene has CDR1 SGHTA and CDR2 FQGNSA. Trimming pared 1 base from V and 7 bases from J, leaving 14 bases between. CDR3 length equals 15 residues.

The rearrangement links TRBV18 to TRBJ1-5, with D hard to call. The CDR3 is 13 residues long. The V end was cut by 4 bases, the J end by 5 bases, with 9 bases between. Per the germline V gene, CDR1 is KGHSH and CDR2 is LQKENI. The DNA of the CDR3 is TGTGCCAGCTCACTGGGTCAGGATCAGCCCCAGCATTTT. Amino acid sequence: CASSLGQDQPQHF.

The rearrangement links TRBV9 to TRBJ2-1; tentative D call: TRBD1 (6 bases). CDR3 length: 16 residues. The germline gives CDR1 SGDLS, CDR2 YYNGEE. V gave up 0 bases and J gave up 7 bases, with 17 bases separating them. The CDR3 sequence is CASSVGSQGLGNEQFF. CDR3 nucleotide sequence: TGTGCCAGCAGCGTAGGATCACAGGGCCTGGGGAATGAGCAGTTCTTC.

For the CDR3, the DNA is TGTGCCAGCAGCTCGTACAGGGTTAGAGACTATGGCTACACCTTC. Amino acid sequence: CASSSYRVRDYGYTF. J is TRBJ1-2 and V is TRBV5-6, with D perhaps TRBD1 (6 bases). Germline loops: CDR1 SGHDT, CDR2 YYEEEE. The CDR3 totals 15 residues. V was pared by 3 bases and J by 3 bases, with 15 bases between. The full variable domain, rest sourced from reference TRBV5-6 and TRBJ1-2, is DAGVTQSPTHLIKTRGQQVTLRCSPKSGHDTVSWYQQALGQGPQFIFQYYEEEERQRGNFPDRFSGHQFPNYSSELNVNALLLGDSALYLCASSSYRVRDYGYTFGSGTRLTVV.

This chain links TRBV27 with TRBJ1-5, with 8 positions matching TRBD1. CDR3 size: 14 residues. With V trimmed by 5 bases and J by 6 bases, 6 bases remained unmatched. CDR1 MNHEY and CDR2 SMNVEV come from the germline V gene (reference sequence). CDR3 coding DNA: TGTGCCAGCAGTCCCCGACAGGGGAGTCAGCCCCAGCATTTT. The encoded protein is CASSPRQGSQPQHF.

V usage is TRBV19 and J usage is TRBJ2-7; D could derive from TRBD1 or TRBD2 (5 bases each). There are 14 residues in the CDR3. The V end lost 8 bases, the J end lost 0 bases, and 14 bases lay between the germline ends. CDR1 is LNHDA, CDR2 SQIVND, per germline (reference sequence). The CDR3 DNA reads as TGTGCCAGTTGCTCAGCAGGGAGCTCCTACGAGCAGTACTTC. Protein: CASCSAGSSYEQYF.

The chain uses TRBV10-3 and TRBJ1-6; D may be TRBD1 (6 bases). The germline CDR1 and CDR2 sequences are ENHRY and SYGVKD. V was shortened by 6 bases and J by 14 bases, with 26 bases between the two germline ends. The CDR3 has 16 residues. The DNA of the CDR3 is TGTGCCATCAGCGCAAGTGTGACAGGCACATCCCTATCCCTCCACTTT. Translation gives CAISASVTGTSLSLHF.

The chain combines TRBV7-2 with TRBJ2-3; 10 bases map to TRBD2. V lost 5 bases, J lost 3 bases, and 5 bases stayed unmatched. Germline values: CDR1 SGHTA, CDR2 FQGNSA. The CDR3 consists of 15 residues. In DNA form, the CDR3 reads TGTGCCAGCAGCGTCAGCGGGAGGGCGACAGATACGCAGTATTTT. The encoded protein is CASSVSGRATDTQYF. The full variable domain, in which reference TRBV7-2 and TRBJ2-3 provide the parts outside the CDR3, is GAGVSQSPSNKVTEKGKDVELRCDPISGHTALYWYRQSLGQGLEFLIYFQGNSAPDKSGLPSDRFSAERTGGSVSTLTIQRTQQEDSAVYLCASSVSGRATDTQYFGPGTRLTVL.